The TCR beta chain described here comes from a study of beta chain features in type 1 diabetes. Turning to this clone: Its specificity is not known.

The CDR3 covers 12 residues. CDR1 is ENHRY, CDR2 SYGVKD, per germline. The germline V and J ends were trimmed by 10 bases and 4 bases, with 13 bases remaining between them. Study findings and constraints: Equally in patients and controls, PCR might preferentially amplify shorter templates. Overrepresentation of cells with high TCR expression could result from cDNA sequencing. A moderate, significant TCRB CDR3 shortening appeared in type 1 diabetes across four CD4+ subsets.

The sequenced template was cDNA made from the entire isolated RNA. TCRdb keeps only in-frame clones here, not all; method: immunoSEQ multiplex PCR. The data hold fewer than 400,000 clones, with around 9% observed a single time. This sequence was found in a man between 25 and 39 years old with type 1 diabetes. The specimen sequenced was central memory CD4+ T cells from blood. This rearrangement joins TRBV10-3 to TRBJ1-2, with D unclear. This chain's CDR3 is CASTTGSYGYTF. DNA for the CDR3: TGTGCCAGCACGACCGGGAGCTATGGCTACACCTTC.